A single sample gave rise to the 14 T cell receptor beta chains below, sequenced in a study of TIL therapy for anti-PD-1-resistant metastatic lung cancer. Stated time point: pre-treatment sample, taken before nivolumab and TIL therapy. The libraries were made with immunoSEQ v3. Data came from immunoSEQ multiplex PCR; TCRdb stores just in-frame clones and leaves some out. The sample includes around 21,000 clones, more than 65% of them seen just once. This specimen consisted of blood, obtained at baseline. Receptor source: a person aged 25 to 79 with non-small cell lung cancer.

V is TRBV4-1 and J is TRBJ2-7; TRBD1 aligns across 9 bases. CDR1 and CDR2 (germline): MGHRA, YSYEKL. This CDR3 is built from 16 residues. Unmatched junction bases numbered 10, after V lost 2 bases and J lost 5 bases. As DNA, the CDR3 is TGCGCCAGCAGCCAAATCAAACAGGGGGCCGTCGACGAGCAGTACGTC. This translates into CASSQIKQGAVDEQYV.

This clone was seen only once. V and J are TRBV30 and TRBJ1-1, with 11 positions matching TRBD1. Germline loops: CDR1 GTSNPN, CDR2 SVGIG (reference sequence). V shed 2 bases, J shed 5 bases, and the junction held 7 bases outside the gene matches. This CDR3 spans 15 amino acids. The CDR3 nucleotides are TGTGCCTGGAGTCTCCCGGACAGGGGGCGAACTGAAGCTTTCTTT. Encoded protein: CAWSLPDRGRTEAFF.

There are a few counts of this clone. The rearrangement uses TRBV15 and TRBJ1-1; D not resolved. V was cut by 7 bases and J by 0 bases, with 9 bases left in between. CDR1 is LNHNV and CDR2 is YYDKDF in the germline V gene (reference sequence). CDR3 length: 13 residues. The CDR3, as DNA: TGTGCCACCAACCCGAACCTGAACACTGAAGCTTTCTTT. The encoded protein is CATNPNLNTEAFF.

This chain uses TRBV6-5 with TRBJ1-4; TRBD1 matches at 8 bases. With V trimmed by 4 bases and J by 11 bases, 9 bases remained unmatched. This CDR3 has 14 residues. Germline CDR1 MNHEY, CDR2 SVGAGI. The CDR3 coding sequence is TGTGCCAGCAGTTTGGGACAGGATGGGGGGAAACTGTTTTTT. Its protein product is CASSLGQDGGKLFF.

This sequence joins TRBV27 and TRBJ1-2; possible D gene TRBD1, 5 bases. Trimming left V 3 bases short and J 4 bases short, with 9 bases between. Germline V gene data show CDR1 as MNHEY and CDR2 as SMNVEV (reference sequence). This CDR3 is built from 13 residues. The CDR3, as DNA: TGTGCCAGCAGTTTGGAAAGGGGCTATGGCTACACCTTC. This encodes CASSLERGYGYTF.

A single count supports this clone. This chain links TRBV5-1 with TRBJ2-3; D remains unclear. V was trimmed by 0 bases and J by 5 bases, leaving 4 bases between them. The CDR3 sequence is 12 residues long. Germline assignment: CDR1 SGHRS and CDR2 YFSETQ. Here the CDR3 reads CASSLDRDTQYF. Written as DNA, the CDR3 is TGCGCCAGCAGCTTGGATCGAGATACGCAGTATTTT.

The chain joins TRBV2 to TRBJ1-5; the D is unclear. The CDR3 is made up of 15 amino acids. CDR1 is SNHLY, CDR2 FYNNEI, per germline. The V end was cut by 6 bases, the J end by 1 base, with 13 bases between. CDR3 in DNA: TGTGCCAGCAGACCTACTGCGGACAGCAATCAGCCCCAGCATTTT. This codes for CASRPTADSNQPQHF.

This chain joins TRBV7-2 and TRBJ2-1; D might be TRBD2 (5 bases). The germline CDR1 and CDR2 sequences are SGHTA and FQGNSA. Trimming stripped 4 bases from V and 8 bases from J, with 15 bases between. CDR3 length: 14 amino acids. The CDR3 region is CASSSEGVIHEQFF. For the CDR3, the DNA is TGTGCCAGCAGCTCAGAGGGAGTGATCCATGAGCAGTTCTTC.

This chain links TRBV29-1 with TRBJ1-1; D gene uncertain. Trimming removed 6 bases at V and 3 bases at J, with 11 bases between. The CDR3 sequence is 12 residues long. The germline CDR1 and CDR2 sequences are SQVTM and ANQGSEA. CDR3 in amino acids: CSVDDGYTEAFF. In DNA form, the CDR3 reads TGCAGCGTCGACGACGGATACACTGAAGCTTTCTTT.

The chain recombines TRBV5-6 with TRBJ2-1; 10 bases agree with TRBD2. The CDR3 consists of 17 residues. J gave up 7 bases and V 0 bases, and 10 bases lay outside the gene matches. The germline V gene has CDR1 SGHDT and CDR2 YYEEEE. CDR3 region: CASSLDLGSGRANEQFF. DNA of the CDR3: TGTGCCAGCAGCTTGGATTTAGGGAGCGGGAGGGCAAATGAGCAGTTCTTC.

The chain has TRBV2 and TRBJ2-7; D uncertain. V lost 2 bases to trimming and J lost 0 bases, with 11 bases between them. Germline V CDR1 and CDR2: SNHLY, FYNNEI. The CDR3 is 15 residues long. This chain's CDR3 is CASSESSGSSYEQYV. CDR3 nucleotide sequence: TGTGCCAGCAGTGAATCGTCCGGCAGCTCCTACGAGCAGTACGTC.

The chain joins TRBV24-1 to TRBJ2-5, with D possibly being TRBD2 (7 bases). The CDR3 loop spans 14 amino acids. Germline CDR1 reads KGHDR; CDR2 reads SFDVKD. V was clipped by 7 bases and J by 5 bases, with 16 bases between them. CDR3 sequence (DNA): TGTGCCACCAGAGACCAAGGGGGAGGGGAGACCCAGTACTTC. It encodes CATRDQGGGETQYF.

This clone has just a few counts. The V and J genes are TRBV13 and TRBJ2-2, with TRBD1 as a possible D gene (6 bases). Trimming took off 4 bases at V and 5 bases at J, with 11 bases between the two ends. Germline V lookup: CDR1 PRHDT, CDR2 FYEKMQ (reference sequence). The CDR3 has 14 amino acids. The CDR3 DNA reads as TGTGCCAGCAGCTCACAGGGTTTAACCGGGGAGCTGTTTTTT. Translation: CASSSQGLTGELFF.

This clone was detected only once. The gene calls are TRBV6-6 and TRBJ2-1; D is ambiguous. Between the trimmed V and J ends, which lost 6 bases and 1 base, there was a span of 13 bases. CDR1 MNHNY and CDR2 SVGAGI come from the germline V gene (reference sequence). The CDR3 consists of 15 residues. CDR3 sequence reads: CASSKGLLSYNEQFF. The CDR3 DNA sequence: TGTGCCAGCAGCAAAGGGCTTCTATCCTACAATGAGCAGTTCTTC.